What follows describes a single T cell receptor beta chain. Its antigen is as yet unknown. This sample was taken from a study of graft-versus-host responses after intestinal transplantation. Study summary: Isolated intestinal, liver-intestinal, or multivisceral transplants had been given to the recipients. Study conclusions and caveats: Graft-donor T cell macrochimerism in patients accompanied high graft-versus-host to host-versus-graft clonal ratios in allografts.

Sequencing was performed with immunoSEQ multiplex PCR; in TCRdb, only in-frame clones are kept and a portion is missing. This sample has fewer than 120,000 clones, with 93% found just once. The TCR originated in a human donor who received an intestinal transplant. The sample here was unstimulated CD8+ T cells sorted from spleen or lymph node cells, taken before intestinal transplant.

The CDR3 region is CAGSLAGNNEQFF. In nucleotides, the CDR3 is TGTGCCGGCTCCCTAGCGGGAAACAATGAGCAGTTCTTC. The V gene is TRBV28, the J gene TRBJ2-1; TRBD2 aligns across 9 bases. Germline CDR1 reads MDHEN; CDR2 reads SYDVKM. The junction had 7 bases not matched to a gene; V was cut back by 11 bases and J by 5 bases. The CDR3 runs 13 residues.